The T cell receptor beta chain under discussion was sequenced for a study of cytomegalovirus exposure and HLA in healthy donors. Study results and caveats: TCR association rates varied by HLA locus in a later analysis, with DRB1 highest and HLA-C lowest. There were about 160 TCR beta chains listed as cytomegalovirus-associated. Three chains tied to CMV proved CMV antigen-specific in vitro.

It was with 60 Vbeta and 13 Jbeta primers that the PCR ran. Clones were sequenced by immunoSEQ multiplex PCR, and TCRdb holds only the in-frame ones, with some missing. Found here are roughly 80,000 clones, roughly two thirds of them singletons; the top ten hold less than 8%. A remark on this clone: Antigen specificity is unknown.

V shed 6 bases and J shed 5 bases, with 17 bases lying between them. The CDR3 totals 14 residues. CDR1 MDHEN and CDR2 SYDVKM come from the germline V gene. Donors consisted of healthy bone marrow donors. Sequenced sample: PBMCs. The source of this sequence is a woman aged 45-60 years in good health and CMV-seropositive. The chain has TRBV28 and TRBJ2-7; possibly TRBD2 for D (5 bases). The CDR3, as DNA: TGTGCCAGCAGGGCGGTGGGAGAATGGAACGAGCAGTACGTC. The encoded protein is CASRAVGEWNEQYV.